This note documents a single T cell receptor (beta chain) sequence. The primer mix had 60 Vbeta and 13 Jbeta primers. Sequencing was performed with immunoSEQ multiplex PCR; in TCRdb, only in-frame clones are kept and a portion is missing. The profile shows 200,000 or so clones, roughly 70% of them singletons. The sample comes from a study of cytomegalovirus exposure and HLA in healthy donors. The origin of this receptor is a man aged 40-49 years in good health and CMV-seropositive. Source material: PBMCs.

This CDR3 reads CASRRGAGTDTQYF. The CDR3 coding sequence is TGTGCCAGCCGGCGGGGGGCGGGAACAGATACGCAGTATTTT. This sequence joins TRBV7-2 and TRBJ2-3; TRBD2 matches 8 bases. Germline loops: CDR1 SGHTA, CDR2 FQGNSA. Germline trimming cut 8 bases from V and 3 bases from J; bases unmatched to any gene: 7. The CDR3 is 14 amino acids.